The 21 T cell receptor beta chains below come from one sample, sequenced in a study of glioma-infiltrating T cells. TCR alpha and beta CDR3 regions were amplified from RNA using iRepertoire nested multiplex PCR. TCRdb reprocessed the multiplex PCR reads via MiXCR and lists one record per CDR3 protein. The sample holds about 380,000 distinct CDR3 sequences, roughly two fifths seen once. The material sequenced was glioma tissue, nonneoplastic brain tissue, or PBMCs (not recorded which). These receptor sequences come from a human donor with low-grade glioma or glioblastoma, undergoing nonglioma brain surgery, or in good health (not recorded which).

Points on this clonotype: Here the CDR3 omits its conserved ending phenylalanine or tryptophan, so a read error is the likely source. The CDR3 loop reads CASSEDSRPPGTQYL. The DNA for the CDR3 is TGTGCCAGCAGTGAGGATTCCCGGCCTCCCGGCACGCAGTATCTT. The chain couples TRBV6-2 or TRBV6-3 to TRBJ2-3; D uncertain. In germline, CDR1 is MNHEY, CDR2 SVGEGT. This CDR3 has 15 amino acids. The V end lost 5 bases, the J end lost 9 bases, and 21 bases lay between the germline ends.

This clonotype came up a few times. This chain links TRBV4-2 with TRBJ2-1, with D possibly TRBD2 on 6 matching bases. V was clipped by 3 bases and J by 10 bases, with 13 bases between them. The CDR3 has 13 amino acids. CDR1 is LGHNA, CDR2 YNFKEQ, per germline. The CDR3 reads CASSQTRDWEQFF. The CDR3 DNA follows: TGTGCCAGCAGCCAGACCCGGGACTGGGAGCAGTTCTTC.

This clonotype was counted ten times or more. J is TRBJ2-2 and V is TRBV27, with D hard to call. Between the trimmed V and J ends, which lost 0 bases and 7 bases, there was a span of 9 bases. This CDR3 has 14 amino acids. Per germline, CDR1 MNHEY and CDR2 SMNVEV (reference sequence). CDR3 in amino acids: CASSLSSPGGELFF. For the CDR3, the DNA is TGTGCCAGCAGTTTATCTAGCCCGGGCGGGGAGCTGTTTTTT.

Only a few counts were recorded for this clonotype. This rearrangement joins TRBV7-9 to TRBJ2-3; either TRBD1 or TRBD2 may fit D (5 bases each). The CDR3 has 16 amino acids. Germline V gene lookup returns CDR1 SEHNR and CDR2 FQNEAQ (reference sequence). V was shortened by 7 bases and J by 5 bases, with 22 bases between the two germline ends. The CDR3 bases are TGTGCCAGCACCTACGGATTGGGACGCAAAGGAGATACGCAGTATTTT. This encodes CASTYGLGRKGDTQYF.

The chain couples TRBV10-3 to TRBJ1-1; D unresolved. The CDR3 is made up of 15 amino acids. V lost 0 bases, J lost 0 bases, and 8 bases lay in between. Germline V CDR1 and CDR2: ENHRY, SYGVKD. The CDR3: CAISESSGMNTEAFF. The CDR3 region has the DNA TGTGCCATCAGTGAGTCGTCAGGCATGAACACTGAAGCTTTCTTT.

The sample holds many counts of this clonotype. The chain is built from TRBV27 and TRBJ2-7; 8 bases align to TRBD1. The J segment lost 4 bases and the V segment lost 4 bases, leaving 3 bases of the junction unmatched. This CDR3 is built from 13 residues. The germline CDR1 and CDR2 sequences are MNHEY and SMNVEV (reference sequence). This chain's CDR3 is CASSWDRRYEQYF. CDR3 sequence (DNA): TGTGCCAGCAGTTGGGACAGGAGGTACGAGCAGTACTTC.

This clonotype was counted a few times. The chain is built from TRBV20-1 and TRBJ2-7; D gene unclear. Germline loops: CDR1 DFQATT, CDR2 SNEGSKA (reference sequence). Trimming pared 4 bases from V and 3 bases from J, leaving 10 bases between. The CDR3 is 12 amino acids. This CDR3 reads CSATRTLYEQYF. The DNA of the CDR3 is TGCAGTGCTACTCGCACCCTCTACGAGCAGTACTTC.

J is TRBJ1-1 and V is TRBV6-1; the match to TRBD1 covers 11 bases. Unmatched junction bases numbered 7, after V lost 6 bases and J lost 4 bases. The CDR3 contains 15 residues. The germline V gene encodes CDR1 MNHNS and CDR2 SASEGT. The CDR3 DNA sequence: TGTGCCAGCAGGACCACCGGGACAGGGGGCACTGAAGCTTTCTTT. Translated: CASRTTGTGGTEAFF.

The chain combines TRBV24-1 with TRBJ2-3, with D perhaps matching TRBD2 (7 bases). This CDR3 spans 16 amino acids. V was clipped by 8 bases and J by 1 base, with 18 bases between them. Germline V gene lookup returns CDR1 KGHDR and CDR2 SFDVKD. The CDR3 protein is CATNGGGKRGTDTQYF. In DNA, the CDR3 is TGTGCCACCAATGGCGGGGGCAAACGAGGCACAGATACGCAGTATTTT.

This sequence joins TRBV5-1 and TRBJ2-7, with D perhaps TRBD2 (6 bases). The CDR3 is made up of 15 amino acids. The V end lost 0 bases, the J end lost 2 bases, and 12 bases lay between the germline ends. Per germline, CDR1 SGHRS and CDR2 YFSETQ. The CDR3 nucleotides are TGCGCCAGCAGCTTGGGGGCGGGACCCCCCTACGAGCAGTACTTC. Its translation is CASSLGAGPPYEQYF.

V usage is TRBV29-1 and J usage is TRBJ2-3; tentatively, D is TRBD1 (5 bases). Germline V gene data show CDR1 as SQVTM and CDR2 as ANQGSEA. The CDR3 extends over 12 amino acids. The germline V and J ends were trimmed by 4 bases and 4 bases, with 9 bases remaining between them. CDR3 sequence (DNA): TGCAGCGTTGTGGAAGGGGCAGATACGCAGTATTTT. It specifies CSVVEGADTQYF.

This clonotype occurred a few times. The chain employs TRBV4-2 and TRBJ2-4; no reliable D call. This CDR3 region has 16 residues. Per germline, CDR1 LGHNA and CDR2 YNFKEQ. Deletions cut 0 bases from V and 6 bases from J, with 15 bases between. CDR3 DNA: TGTGCCAGCAGCCAAGATTGGAGAGGAGTTCGAAACATTCAGTACTTC. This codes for CASSQDWRGVRNIQYF.

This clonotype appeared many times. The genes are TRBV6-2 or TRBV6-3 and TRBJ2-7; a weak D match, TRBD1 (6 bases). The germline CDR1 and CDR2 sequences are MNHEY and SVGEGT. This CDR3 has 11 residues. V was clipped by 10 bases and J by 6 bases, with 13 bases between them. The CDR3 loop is CATEQGFEQYF. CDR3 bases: TGTGCCACCGAACAGGGATTCGAGCAGTACTTC.

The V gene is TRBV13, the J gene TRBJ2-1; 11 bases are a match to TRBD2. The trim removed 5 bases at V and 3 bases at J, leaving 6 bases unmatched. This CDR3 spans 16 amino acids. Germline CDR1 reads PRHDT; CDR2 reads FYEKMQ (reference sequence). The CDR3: CASSATGTSGYNEQFF. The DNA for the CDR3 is TGTGCCAGCAGCGCAACCGGGACTAGCGGCTACAATGAGCAGTTCTTC.

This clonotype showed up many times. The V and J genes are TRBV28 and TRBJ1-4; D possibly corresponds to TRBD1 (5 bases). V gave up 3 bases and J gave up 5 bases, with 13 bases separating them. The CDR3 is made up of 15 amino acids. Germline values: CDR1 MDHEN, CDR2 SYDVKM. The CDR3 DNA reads TGTGCCAGCAGTTTGTTCGGCGGGACGAATGAAAAACTGTTTTTT. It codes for CASSLFGGTNEKLFF.

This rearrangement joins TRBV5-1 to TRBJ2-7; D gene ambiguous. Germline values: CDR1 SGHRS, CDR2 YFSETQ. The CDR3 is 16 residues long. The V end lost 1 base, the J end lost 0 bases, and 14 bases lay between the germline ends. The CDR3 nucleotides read TGCGCCAGCAGCTTGACCTTTGCGCGCCTCTCCTACGAGCAGTACTTC. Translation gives CASSLTFARLSYEQYF.

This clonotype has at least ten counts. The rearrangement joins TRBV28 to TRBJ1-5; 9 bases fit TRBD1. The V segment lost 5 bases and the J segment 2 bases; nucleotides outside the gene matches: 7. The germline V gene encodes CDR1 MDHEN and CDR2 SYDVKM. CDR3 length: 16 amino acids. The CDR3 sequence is CASSAQQGAGNQPQHF. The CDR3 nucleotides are TGTGCCAGCAGTGCCCAACAGGGGGCGGGCAATCAGCCCCAGCATTTT. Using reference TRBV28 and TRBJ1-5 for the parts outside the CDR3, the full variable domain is DVKVTQSSRYLVKRTGEKVFLECVQDMDHENMFWYRQDPGLGLRLIYFSYDVKMKEKGDIPEGYSVSREKKERFSLILESASTNQTSMYLCASSAQQGAGNQPQHFGDGTRLSIL.

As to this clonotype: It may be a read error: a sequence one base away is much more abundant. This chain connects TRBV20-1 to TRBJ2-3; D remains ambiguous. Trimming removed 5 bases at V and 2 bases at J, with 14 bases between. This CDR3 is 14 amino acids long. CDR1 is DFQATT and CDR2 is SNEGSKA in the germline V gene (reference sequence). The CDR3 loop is CSASRRANTDTQYF. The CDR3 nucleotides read TGCAGTGCTTCCCGACGGGCCAACACAGATACGCAGTATTTT.

This CDR3 reads CASSPDGRSNYGYTF. CDR3 DNA sequence: TGCGCCAGCAGCCCCGATGGACGTTCGAACTATGGCTACACCTTC. This sequence joins TRBV5-1 and TRBJ1-2; no clear D. Germline CDR1 is SGHRS and CDR2 is YFSETQ. V lost 4 bases, J lost 2 bases, and 15 bases lay in between. CDR3 length equals 15 residues.

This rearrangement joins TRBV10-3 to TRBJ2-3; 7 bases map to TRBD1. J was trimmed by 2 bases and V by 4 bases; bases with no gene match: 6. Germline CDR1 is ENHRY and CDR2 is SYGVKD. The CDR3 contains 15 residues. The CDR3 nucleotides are TGTGCCATCAGTGGGCTAGGGACAGTCACAGATACGCAGTATTTT. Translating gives CAISGLGTVTDTQYF.

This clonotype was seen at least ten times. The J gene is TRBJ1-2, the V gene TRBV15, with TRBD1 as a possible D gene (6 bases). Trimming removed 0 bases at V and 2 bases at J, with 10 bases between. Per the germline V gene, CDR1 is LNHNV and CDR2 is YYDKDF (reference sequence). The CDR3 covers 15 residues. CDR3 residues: CATSRDPGTNYGYTF. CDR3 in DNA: TGTGCCACCAGCAGAGATCCCGGGACAAACTATGGCTACACCTTC.